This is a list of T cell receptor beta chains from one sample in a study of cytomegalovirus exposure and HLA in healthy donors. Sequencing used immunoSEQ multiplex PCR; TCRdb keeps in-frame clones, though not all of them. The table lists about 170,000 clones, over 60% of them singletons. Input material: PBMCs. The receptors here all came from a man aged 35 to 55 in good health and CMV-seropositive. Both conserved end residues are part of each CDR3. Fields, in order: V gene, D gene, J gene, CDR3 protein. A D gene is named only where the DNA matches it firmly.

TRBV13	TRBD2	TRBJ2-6	CASSPLGTSGSGGANVLTF
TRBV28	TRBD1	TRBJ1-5	CASRQGEGSNQPQHF
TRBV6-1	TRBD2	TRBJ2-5	CASTSGGSGQETQYF
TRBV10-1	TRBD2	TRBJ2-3	CASSEGTSGTKDTQYF
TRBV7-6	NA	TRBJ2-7	CASSSSGTSTVEQYF
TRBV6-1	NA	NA	CASSEAAYEQYF
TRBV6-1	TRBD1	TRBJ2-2	CASHRTGGDTGELFF
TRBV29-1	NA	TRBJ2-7	CSAGTPSYEQYF
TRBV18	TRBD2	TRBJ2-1	CASSIGTTNNEQFF
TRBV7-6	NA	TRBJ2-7	CASSLGIASYEQYF
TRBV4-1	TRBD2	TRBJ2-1	CASSRQTSGTNDEQFF
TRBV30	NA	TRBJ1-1	CAWSVPPGRTEAFF
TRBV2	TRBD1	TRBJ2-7	CASSSRDSSYEQYF
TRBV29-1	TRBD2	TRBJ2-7	CNGGSTPDEQYF
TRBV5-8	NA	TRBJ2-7	CASSPGRRGYEQYF
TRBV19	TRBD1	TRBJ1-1	CASSGGNTEAFF